At least ten counts were recorded for the clone carrying this T cell receptor beta chain. Its antigen is currently unknown. These data come from a study of CD8 T cells in ankylosing spondylitis. Study-level results: In ankylosing spondylitis patients, matched synovial fluid reportedly showed significant enrichment of disease-linked clones. A number of the motif variants had already been described in reactive arthritis synovial fluid and blood.

Germline V gives CDR1 SGHVS, CDR2 FQNEAQ. This CDR3 is 16 amino acids long. V was clipped by 6 bases and J by 7 bases; unmatched bases: 12. Library preparation for TCR beta used quantitative 5'-RACE with molecular barcodes. Via MiXCR, TCRdb re-called the 5' RACE reads, giving one row per CDR3 protein. The table has some 140,000 distinct CDR3 sequences, approximately 7.4% seen once. The source material was blood, either unsorted or a sorted T cell fraction (not recorded which). V gene TRBV7-8 combines with J gene TRBJ1-6, with 7 bases fitting TRBD1. This receptor was taken from a female donor with ankylosing spondylitis or in good health (not recorded which). The CDR3 coding sequence is TGTGCCAGCAGACTGTTCCCGGGACAGCTAAATTCACCCCTCCACTTT. This translates into CASRLFPGQLNSPLHF.